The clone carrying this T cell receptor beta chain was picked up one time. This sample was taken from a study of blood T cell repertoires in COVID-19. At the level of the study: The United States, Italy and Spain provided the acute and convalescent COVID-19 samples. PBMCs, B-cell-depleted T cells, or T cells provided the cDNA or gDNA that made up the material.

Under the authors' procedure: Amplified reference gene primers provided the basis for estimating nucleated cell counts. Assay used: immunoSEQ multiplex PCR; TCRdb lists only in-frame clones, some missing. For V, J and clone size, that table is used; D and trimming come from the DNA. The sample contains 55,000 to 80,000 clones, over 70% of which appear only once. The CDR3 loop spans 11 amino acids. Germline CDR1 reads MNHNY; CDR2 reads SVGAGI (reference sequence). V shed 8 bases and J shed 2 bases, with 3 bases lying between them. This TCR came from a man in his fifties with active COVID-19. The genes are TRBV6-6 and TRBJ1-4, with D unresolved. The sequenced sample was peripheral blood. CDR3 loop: CASRTNEKLFF. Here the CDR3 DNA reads TGTGCCAGCCGGACTAATGAAAAACTGTTTTTT.